This T cell receptor (beta chain) emerged from a study of cytomegalovirus exposure and HLA in healthy donors. Sequenced by immunoSEQ multiplex PCR; TCRdb stores in-frame clones only, minus some. The sample contains some 68,000 clones, just under 95% of which appear only once. Points on this clone: Its antigen is not known.

V gave up 3 bases and J gave up 4 bases, with 9 bases separating them. Germline V gene sequence: CDR1 KGHSH, CDR2 LQKENI. This CDR3 is 14 amino acids long. Overall study results and limits: The study labeled approximately 150 TCR beta chains cytomegalovirus-associated. That first-cohort TCR clusters tended to co-occur in the approximately 110 validation repertoires was found in a later analysis.

Sequencing input: PBMCs. The rearrangement uses TRBV18 and TRBJ2-2; the D gene is possibly TRBD2 (6 bases). This clonotype was sampled from a man aged 18 to 29 in good health and CMV-seropositive. The DNA of the CDR3 is TGTGCCAGCTCACCGGAGCGGGTCACCGGGGAGCTGTTTTTT. Translating it yields CASSPERVTGELFF. The full variable domain, in which reference TRBV18 and TRBJ2-2 provide the parts outside the CDR3, is NAGVMQNPRHLVRRRGQEARLRCSPMKGHSHVYWYRQLPEEGLKFMVYLQKENIIDESGMPKERFSAEFPKEGPSILRIQQVVRGDSAAYFCASSPERVTGELFFGEGSRLTVL.